This is a list of T cell receptor beta chains from one sample in a study of blood T cell repertoires in COVID-19. The data were produced by immunoSEQ multiplex PCR, yet TCRdb's version contains in-frame clones alone and is incomplete. The sample lists about 58,000 clones, approximately 91% occurring once. Sequencing input: peripheral blood. The receptors stem from an older woman with active COVID-19. The CDR3 runs from the conserved cysteine through the conserved F or W. The D gene is left open where the match is weak. Clone size appears in some rows only: once, few, many, or a class for an expanded clone.

TRBV5-1	18	TRBD2	-	TRBJ2-1	TGCGCCAGCAGCTCCCCTACTCGCGGGGGGGCCCCATACAATGAGCAGTTCTTC	CASSSPTRGGAPYNEQFF
TRBV4-1	16	TRBD1	-	TRBJ2-1	TGCGCCAGCAGCAAAACCGGGACAGGGAAGGACAATGAGCAGTTCTTC	CASSKTGTGKDNEQFF
TRBV9	16	TRBD1	-	TRBJ2-1	TGTGCCAGCAGCGTAGAGGGACAGGGGGCCTACAATGAGCAGTTCTTC	CASSVEGQGAYNEQFF
TRBV5-1	16	-	-	TRBJ1-6	TGCGCCAGCAGCACCGGAGTACAGGGCTATATCTCACCCCTCCACTTT	CASSTGVQGYISPLHF
TRBV5-4	12	-	-	TRBJ2-1	TGTGCCAGCAGAGTCAGGGACAATGAGCAGTTCTTC	CASRVRDNEQFF
TRBV27	13	-	-	TRBJ1-5	TGTGCCAGCAGGCCGGGAGGGTCGCAGCCCCAGCATTTT	CASRPGGSQPQHF
TRBV4-2	15	-	-	TRBJ2-5	TGTGCCAGCAGCCAAGAGGAACGGGGGTTTGAGACCCAGTACTTC	CASSQEERGFETQYF
TRBV6-6	16	-	-	TRBJ2-7	TGTGCCAGCAGTTACGGGACTGAGGAAACATTTTACGAGCAGTACTTC	CASSYGTEETFYEQYF
TRBV6-4	16	-	once	TRBJ2-3	TGTGCCAGCAGCGCCACAAGGTTAGCGGGCACAGATACGCAGTATTTT	CASSATRLAGTDTQYF
TRBV7-6	13	-	-	TRBJ2-2	TGTGCCAGCACCCCCACTGCCACCGGGGAGCTGTTTTTT	CASTPTATGELFF
TRBV2	14	-	-	TRBJ2-7	TGTGCCAGCAGCTTGGCGGGGCACTCCTACGAGCAGTACTTC	CASSLAGHSYEQYF
TRBV5-6	13	-	-	TRBJ2-5	TGTGCCAGCAGCCTGGGGGCGCAAGAGACCCAGTACTTC	CASSLGAQETQYF
TRBV11-2	14	TRBD1	-	TRBJ2-7	TGTGCCAGCAGCTTGGGGGACAGCTCATGGGAGCAGTACTTC	CASSLGDSSWEQYF
TRBV5-1	15	TRBD1	-	TRBJ2-5	TGCGCCAGCAGCTTGGTGGGGACAGGGCAAGAGACCCAGTACTTC	CASSLVGTGQETQYF
TRBV9	14	TRBD2	-	TRBJ2-3	TGTGCCAGCAGCCGGGGACTAGCGGCAGATACGCAGTATTTT	CASSRGLAADTQYF
TRBV5-4	14	-	once	TRBJ2-5	TGTGCCAGCAGCTTCCCCGGGGTGGAGGAGACCCAGTACTTC	CASSFPGVEETQYF
TRBV11-3	15	TRBD2	-	TRBJ2-7	TGTGCCAGCAGCTTATCGGGACTAGCGGGGTTCGAGCAGTACTTC	CASSLSGLAGFEQYF
TRBV3-1/TRBV3-2	13	-	-	TRBJ2-3	TGTGCCAGCAGCTCCAGGCCATCAGATACGCAGTATTTT	CASSSRPSDTQYF
TRBV7-9	15	TRBD1	once	TRBJ2-1	TGTGCCAGCAGCTTGGAACAGGGGGCCTACAATGAGCAGTTCTTC	CASSLEQGAYNEQFF
TRBV6-1	15	-	few	TRBJ2-1	TGTGCCAGCAGTAACACCGGGACAACTTACAATGAGCAGTTCTTC	CASSNTGTTYNEQFF
TRBV11-3	14	-	-	TRBJ2-7	TGTGCCAGCAGCTTGGCAGGTCGTTCCTACGAGCAGTACTTC	CASSLAGRSYEQYF
TRBV7-2	15	TRBD1	-	TRBJ2-7	TGTGCCAGCAGCTTTATGGGACAGGGATCCGGCGAGCAGTACTTC	CASSFMGQGSGEQYF
TRBV27	15	-	-	TRBJ1-6	TGTGCCAGCGGGTCAGGTAAGACCTATAATTCACCCCTCCACTTT	CASGSGKTYNSPLHF
TRBV7-9	14	TRBD1	-	TRBJ1-2	TGTGCCAGCAGCTTAGGGACAGGGGGCTCTGGCTACACCTTC	CASSLGTGGSGYTF
TRBV6-1	13	-	-	TRBJ2-2	TGTGCCAGCAGTGAGGCCAACACCGGGGAGCTGTTTTTT	CASSEANTGELFF